The 4 T cell receptor beta chains below all came from one sample that was sequenced in a study of blood T cell repertoires in COVID-19. TCRdb keeps only in-frame clones here, not all; method: immunoSEQ multiplex PCR. The data show tens of thousands of clones, roughly 85% seen once. Sequencing input: peripheral blood. The receptors stem from a human donor with active COVID-19. The donor label of this sample is uncertain.

The gene calls are TRBV28 and TRBJ2-1, with 15 bases lining up with TRBD2. The CDR3 runs 19 residues. Germline trimming cut 2 bases from V and 8 bases from J; bases unmatched to any gene: 13. Germline V CDR1 and CDR2: MDHEN, SYDVKM. The CDR3 nucleotides are TGTGCCAGCAGTTTACTAGGACCTGGACTAGCGGGAGGGGAAGATGAGCAGTTCTTC. Protein sequence: CASSLLGPGLAGGEDEQFF. The full variable domain, in which reference TRBV28 and TRBJ2-1 provide the parts outside the CDR3, is DVKVTQSSRYLVKRTGEKVFLECVQDMDHENMFWYRQDPGLGLRLIYFSYDVKMKEKGDIPEGYSVSREKKERFSLILESASTNQTSMYLCASSLLGPGLAGGEDEQFFGPGTRLTVL.

The V call is TRBV28, the J call TRBJ2-7, with 14 bases aligning to TRBD2. The CDR3 is 16 amino acids. With 6 bases clipped from V and 11 bases from J, the junction kept 15 bases outside the gene matches. Looked up from germline, CDR1 is MDHEN and CDR2 is SYDVKM. CDR3 DNA: TGTGCCAGCAGCCCCCATCCCCTGACTAGCGGGAGGGCCAAGTACTTC. Translated, it gives CASSPHPLTSGRAKYF. The whole variable domain, remainder taken from reference TRBV28 and TRBJ2-7, is DVKVTQSSRYLVKRTGEKVFLECVQDMDHENMFWYRQDPGLGLRLIYFSYDVKMKEKGDIPEGYSVSREKKERFSLILESASTNQTSMYLCASSPHPLTSGRAKYFGPGTRLTVT.

The V call is TRBV5-3, the J call TRBJ2-7; tentatively, D is TRBD2 (6 bases). TRBV5-3 is an open reading frame whose function is uncertain. The V and J ends lost 4 bases and 2 bases respectively, with 7 bases between them. This CDR3 has 12 amino acids. The CDR3 region is CARSAGPYEQYF. CDR3 sequence (DNA): TGTGCCAGAAGCGCGGGACCCTACGAGCAGTACTTC.

This chain uses TRBV11-3 with TRBJ2-1, with 11 bases lining up with TRBD2. Germline lookup yields CDR1 SGHNT and CDR2 YENEEA. The V segment lost 1 base and the J segment 3 bases; nucleotides outside the gene matches: 2. The CDR3 has 16 amino acids. As DNA, the CDR3 is TGTGCCAGCAGCTTAGGGGGACTAGCGGTCTACAATGAGCAGTTCTTC. Translated, it gives CASSLGGLAVYNEQFF.